The rows below give T cell receptor beta chains drawn from one sample of a study of blood T cell repertoires in COVID-19. The table came from immunoSEQ multiplex PCR; TCRdb's copy has only in-frame clones and leaves some out. The sample lists 250,000 to 300,000 clones; around 87% were seen once. Sequencing used peripheral blood. Receptor source: a woman aged 45-65 years who had recovered from COVID-19. CDR3s include the opening cysteine and the closing phenylalanine or tryptophan.

j_call v_call cdr3_aa
TRBJ1-1 TRBV4-3 CASSQQTGPNTEAFF
TRBJ2-2 TRBV7-2 CASSLNPSRELFF
TRBJ2-2 TRBV27 CASSHRTGRFAGELFF
TRBJ1-1 TRBV3-1/TRBV3-2 CASSQRDRVGVTEAFF
TRBJ2-1 TRBV7-9 CASSLYYGLAVSYNEQFF
TRBJ1-2 TRBV7-2 CASSRDFYGYTF
TRBJ1-6 TRBV5-1 CASSFPGGAGSPLHF
TRBJ2-7 TRBV7-2 CASSLTGHPSYEQYF
TRBJ2-2 TRBV7-2 CASSPSRGTGELFF
TRBJ1-2 TRBV6-5 CASRSGVGYTF
TRBJ1-2 TRBV27 CASRPTGNYGYTF
TRBJ2-5 TRBV18 CASSSTGVYQETQYF
TRBJ1-2 TRBV7-2 CASSLLRVGGYTF
TRBJ2-3 TRBV5-6 CASSPLASGPSTDTQYF
TRBJ2-4 TRBV4-2 CASSQEESGRGIQYF
TRBJ1-1 TRBV30 CAWSVGWRTEAFF
TRBJ1-2 TRBV4-1 CASSQDLGQAFNYGYTF
TRBJ1-3 TRBV4-2 CASSQADGGSGNTIYF
TRBJ1-2 TRBV6-5 CASSRVLERRHGYTF
TRBJ1-2 TRBV5-4 CASSLSTGGSFNYGYTF
TRBJ2-1 TRBV7-8 CASSLAGTGGIGGRAREQFF
TRBJ2-2 TRBV27 CASSLDRMDTGELFF
TRBJ2-6 TRBV21-1 CASSHRDRGVSGANVLTF
TRBJ1-2 TRBV6-5 CASSPGTGKGYGYTF
TRBJ2-7 TRBV18 CASSPPPGSGEQYF
TRBJ2-3 TRBV5-1 CASLGGGRDTQYF
TRBJ2-1 TRBV6-2/TRBV6-3 CASSYSAGASNEQFF
TRBJ2-7 TRBV3-1/TRBV3-2 CASSQLGRVYEQYF
TRBJ2-1 TRBV4-3 CASSQDLVLGGGASYNEQFF
TRBJ1-2 TRBV3-1/TRBV3-2 CASSRRTAGRDYGYTF
TRBJ2-3 TRBV7-2 CASSAAGGEAYTQYF
TRBJ1-1 TRBV5-1 CASSPRTGGNREAFF
TRBJ2-1 TRBV6-5 CASSYFVGLAEKKQFF
TRBJ2-1 TRBV6-2/TRBV6-3 CASSYLSGGPSEGYEQFF
TRBJ2-5 TRBV4-3 CASSPGQGGQETQYF
TRBJ2-5 TRBV7-9 CASSFTRTSSGSETQYF
TRBJ2-5 TRBV3-1/TRBV3-2 CASSPPQRGFEWTQYF
TRBJ2-2 TRBV2 CASSEALTGSGTGELFF
TRBJ1-5 TRBV19 CASSIVGQDNQPQHF
TRBJ2-1 TRBV4-3 CASSQDSVPESSYNEQFF
TRBJ2-6 TRBV6-7 CASNQGQGCGANVLTF
TRBJ1-1 TRBV2 CASSTRLSTEAFF
TRBJ1-5 TRBV7-2 CASSPTEGALRGPQHF
TRBJ2-2 TRBV24-1 CATSDSRTGNTGELFF
TRBJ2-4 TRBV29-1 CSAGTAKNIQYF
TRBJ2-3 TRBV3-1/TRBV3-2 CASSQLVSTDTQYF
TRBJ1-2 TRBV7-9 CASSPQWGGTGNVGYTF
TRBJ1-6 TRBV3-1/TRBV3-2 CASSPAQGAGSPLHF
TRBJ1-4 TRBV9 CASSAPPGTGNEKLFF
TRBJ1-1 TRBV5-1 CASRADQTDSREAFF
TRBJ2-5 TRBV7-2 CASSLFRGNQETQYF
TRBJ1-5 TRBV7-2 CASSQDRASGPQHF
TRBJ1-1 TRBV5-1 CASLQGSGFGNTEAFF
TRBJ1-6 TRBV19 CASEAGRTNSPLHF
TRBJ2-5 TRBV9 CASSTGLAEETQYF